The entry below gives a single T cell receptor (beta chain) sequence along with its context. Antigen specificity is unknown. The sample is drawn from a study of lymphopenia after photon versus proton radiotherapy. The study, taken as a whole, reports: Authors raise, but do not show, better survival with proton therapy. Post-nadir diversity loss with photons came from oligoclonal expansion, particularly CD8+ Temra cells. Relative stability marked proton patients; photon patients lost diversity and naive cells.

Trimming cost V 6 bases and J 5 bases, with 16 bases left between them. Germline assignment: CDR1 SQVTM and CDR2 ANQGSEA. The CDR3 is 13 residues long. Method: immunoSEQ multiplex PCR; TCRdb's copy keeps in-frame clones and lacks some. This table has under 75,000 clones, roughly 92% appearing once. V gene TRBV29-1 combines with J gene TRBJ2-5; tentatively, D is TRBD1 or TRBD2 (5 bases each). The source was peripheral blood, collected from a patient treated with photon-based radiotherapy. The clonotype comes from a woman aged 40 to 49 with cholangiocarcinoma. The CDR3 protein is CSVGRSWGETQYF. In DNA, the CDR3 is TGCAGCGTGGGCAGGAGTTGGGGGGAGACCCAGTACTTC.